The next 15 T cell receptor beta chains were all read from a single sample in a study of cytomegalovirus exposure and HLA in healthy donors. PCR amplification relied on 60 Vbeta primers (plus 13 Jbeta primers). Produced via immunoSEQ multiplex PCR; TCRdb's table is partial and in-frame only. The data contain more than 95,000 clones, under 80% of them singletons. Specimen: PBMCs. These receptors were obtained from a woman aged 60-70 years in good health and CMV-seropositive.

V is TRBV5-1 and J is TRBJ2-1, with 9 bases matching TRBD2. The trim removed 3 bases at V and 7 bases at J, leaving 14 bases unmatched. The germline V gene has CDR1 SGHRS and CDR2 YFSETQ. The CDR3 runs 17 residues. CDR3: CASSSGTSRNARNEQFF. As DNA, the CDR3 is TGCGCCAGCAGCTCCGGGACTAGCCGAAATGCCAGGAATGAGCAGTTCTTC. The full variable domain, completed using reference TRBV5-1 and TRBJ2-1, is KAGVTQTPRYLIKTRGQQVTLSCSPISGHRSVSWYQQTPGQGLQFLFEYFSETQRNKGNFPGRFSGRQFSNSRSEMNVSTLELGDSALYLCASSSGTSRNARNEQFFGPGTRLTVL.

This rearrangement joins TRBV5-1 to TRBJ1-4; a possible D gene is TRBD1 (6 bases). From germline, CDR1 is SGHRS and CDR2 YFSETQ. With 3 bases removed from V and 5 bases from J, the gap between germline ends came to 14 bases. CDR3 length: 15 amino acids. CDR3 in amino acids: CASSSLQGTNEKLFF. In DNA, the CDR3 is TGCGCCAGCAGCTCCTTACAGGGTACCAATGAAAAACTGTTTTTT.

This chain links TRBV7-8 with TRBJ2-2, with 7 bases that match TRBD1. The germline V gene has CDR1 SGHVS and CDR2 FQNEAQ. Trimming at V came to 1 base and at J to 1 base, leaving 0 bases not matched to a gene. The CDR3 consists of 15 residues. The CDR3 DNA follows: TGTGCCAGCAGCTTAGGGACAGGGAACACCGGGGAGCTGTTTTTT. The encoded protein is CASSLGTGNTGELFF.

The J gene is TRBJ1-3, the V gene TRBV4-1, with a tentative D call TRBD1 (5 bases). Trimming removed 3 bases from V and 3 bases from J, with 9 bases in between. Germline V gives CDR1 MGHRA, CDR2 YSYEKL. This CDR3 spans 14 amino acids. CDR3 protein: CASSHQGSGNTIYF. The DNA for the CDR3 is TGCGCCAGCAGCCATCAGGGTAGTGGAAACACCATATATTTT.

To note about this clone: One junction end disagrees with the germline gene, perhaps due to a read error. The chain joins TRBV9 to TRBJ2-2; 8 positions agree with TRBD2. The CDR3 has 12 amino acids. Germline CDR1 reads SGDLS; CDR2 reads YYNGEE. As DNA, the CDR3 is TGTGCCAGCAGCGGCCCCGGGGGGGGGCTGTTTTTT. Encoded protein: CASSGPGGGLFF.

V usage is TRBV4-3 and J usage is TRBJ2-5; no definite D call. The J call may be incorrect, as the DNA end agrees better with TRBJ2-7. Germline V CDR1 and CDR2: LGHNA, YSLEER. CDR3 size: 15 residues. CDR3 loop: CASSQGVGGFYEQYF. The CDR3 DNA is TGCGCCAGCAGCCAAGGGGTAGGCGGATTCTACGAGCAGTACTTC.

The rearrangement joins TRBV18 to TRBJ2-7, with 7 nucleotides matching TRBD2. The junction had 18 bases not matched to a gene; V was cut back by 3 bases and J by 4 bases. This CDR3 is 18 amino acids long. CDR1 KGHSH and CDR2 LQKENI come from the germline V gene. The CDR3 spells CASSPQGRVLVDGYEQYF. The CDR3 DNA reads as TGTGCCAGCTCACCGCAAGGGAGGGTCCTGGTTGATGGGTACGAGCAGTACTTC.

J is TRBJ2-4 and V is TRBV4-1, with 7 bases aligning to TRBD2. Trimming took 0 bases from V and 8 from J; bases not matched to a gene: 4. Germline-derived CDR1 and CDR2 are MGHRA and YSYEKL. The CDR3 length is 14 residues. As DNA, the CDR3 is TGCGCCAGCAGCCAAGATGGGGAGGGAGACATTCAGTACTTC. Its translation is CASSQDGEGDIQYF.

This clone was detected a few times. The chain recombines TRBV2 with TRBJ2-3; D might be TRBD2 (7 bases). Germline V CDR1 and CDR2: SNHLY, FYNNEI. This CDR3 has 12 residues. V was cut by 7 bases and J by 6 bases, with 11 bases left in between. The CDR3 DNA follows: TGTGCCAGCAAGGGGGAGGGCGATACGCAGTATTTT. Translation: CASKGEGDTQYF.

The CDR3 nucleotides read TGTGCCAGCAGCGCGTTTAGCGGGTCCTACAATGAGCAGTTCTTC. It yields the protein CASSAFSGSYNEQFF. The gene calls are TRBV9 and TRBJ2-1, with TRBD2 identical over 7 bases. The length of the CDR3 is 15 residues. V shed 3 bases and J 1 base; nucleotides not matched to a gene: 4. Germline assignment: CDR1 SGDLS and CDR2 YYNGEE. Combining the CDR3 with reference TRBV9 and TRBJ2-1 gives the whole variable domain DSGVTQTPKHLITATGQRVTLRCSPRSGDLSVYWYQQSLDQGLQFLIQYYNGEERAKGNILERFSAQQFPDLHSELNLSSLELGDSALYFCASSAFSGSYNEQFFGPGTRLTVL.

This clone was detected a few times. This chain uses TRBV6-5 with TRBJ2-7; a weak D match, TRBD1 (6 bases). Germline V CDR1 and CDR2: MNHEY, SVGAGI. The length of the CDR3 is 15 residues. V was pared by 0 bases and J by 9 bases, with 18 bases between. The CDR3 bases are TGTGCCAGCAGTTACTCAGGAATAACCCCAGGGGCGCAGTACTTC. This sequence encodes CASSYSGITPGAQYF.

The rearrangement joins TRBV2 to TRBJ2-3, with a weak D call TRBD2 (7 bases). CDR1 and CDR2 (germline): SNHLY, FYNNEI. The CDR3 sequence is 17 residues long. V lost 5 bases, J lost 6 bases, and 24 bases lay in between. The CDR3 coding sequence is TGTGCCAGCAGTCGAAGGGGGGGGCCGCCTCCGCCGGATACGCAGTATTTT. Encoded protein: CASSRRGGPPPPDTQYF. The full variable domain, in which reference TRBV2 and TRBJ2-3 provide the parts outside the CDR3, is EPEVTQTPSHQVTQMGQEVILRCVPISNHLYFYWYRQILGQKVEFLVSFYNNEISEKSEIFDDQFSVERPDGSNFTLKIRSTKLEDSAMYFCASSRRGGPPPPDTQYFGPGTRLTVL.

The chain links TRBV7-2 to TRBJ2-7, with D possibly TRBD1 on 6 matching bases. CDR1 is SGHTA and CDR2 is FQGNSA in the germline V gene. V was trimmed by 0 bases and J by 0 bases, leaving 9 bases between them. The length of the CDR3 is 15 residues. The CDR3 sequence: CASSLAARGSYEQYF. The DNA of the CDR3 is TGTGCCAGCAGCTTAGCCGCCAGGGGCTCCTACGAGCAGTACTTC. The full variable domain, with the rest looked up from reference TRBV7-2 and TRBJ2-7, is GAGVSQSPSNKVTEKGKDVELRCDPISGHTALYWYRQSLGQGLEFLIYFQGNSAPDKSGLPSDRFSAERTGGSVSTLTIQRTQQEDSAVYLCASSLAARGSYEQYFGPGTRLTVT.

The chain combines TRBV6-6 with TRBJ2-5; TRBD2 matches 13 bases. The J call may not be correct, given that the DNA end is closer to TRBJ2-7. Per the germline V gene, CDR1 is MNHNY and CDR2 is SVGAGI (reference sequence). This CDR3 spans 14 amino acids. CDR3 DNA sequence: TGTGCCAGCAGAGACGGGACTAGCGGGACCGAGCAGTACTTC. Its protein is CASRDGTSGTEQYF.

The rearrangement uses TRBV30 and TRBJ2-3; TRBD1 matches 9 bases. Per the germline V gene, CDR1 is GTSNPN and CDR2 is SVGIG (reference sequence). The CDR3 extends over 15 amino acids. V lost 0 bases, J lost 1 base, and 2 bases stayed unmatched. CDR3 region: CAWSVNRGRTDTQYF. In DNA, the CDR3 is TGTGCCTGGAGTGTCAACAGGGGGCGCACAGATACGCAGTATTTT.